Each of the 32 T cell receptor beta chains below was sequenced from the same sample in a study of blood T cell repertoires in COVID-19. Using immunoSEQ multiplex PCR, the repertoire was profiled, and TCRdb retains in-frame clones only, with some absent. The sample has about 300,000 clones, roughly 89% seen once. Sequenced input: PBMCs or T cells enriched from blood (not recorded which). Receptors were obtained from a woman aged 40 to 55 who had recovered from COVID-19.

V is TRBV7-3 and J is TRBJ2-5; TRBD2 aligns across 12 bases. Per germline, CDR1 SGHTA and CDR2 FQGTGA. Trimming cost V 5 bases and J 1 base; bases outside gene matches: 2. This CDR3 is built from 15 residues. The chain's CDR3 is CASSILAGGQETQYF. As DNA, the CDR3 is TGTGCCAGCAGCATACTAGCGGGGGGCCAAGAGACCCAGTACTTC.

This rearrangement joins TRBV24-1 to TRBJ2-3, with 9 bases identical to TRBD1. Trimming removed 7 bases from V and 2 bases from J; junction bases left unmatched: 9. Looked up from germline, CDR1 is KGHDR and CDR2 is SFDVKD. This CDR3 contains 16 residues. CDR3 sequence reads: CATSNPGQGSTDTQYF. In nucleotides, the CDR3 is TGTGCCACCAGCAACCCGGGACAGGGATCCACAGATACGCAGTATTTT.

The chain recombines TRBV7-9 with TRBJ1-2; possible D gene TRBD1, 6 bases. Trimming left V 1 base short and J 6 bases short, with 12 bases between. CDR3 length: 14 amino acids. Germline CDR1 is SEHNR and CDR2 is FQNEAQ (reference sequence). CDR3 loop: CASSLEQGHDGYTF. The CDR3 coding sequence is TGTGCCAGCAGCTTAGAACAGGGTCATGATGGCTACACCTTC. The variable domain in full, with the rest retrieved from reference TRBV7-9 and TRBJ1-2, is DTGVSQNPRHKITKRGQNVTFRCDPISEHNRLYWYRQTLGQGPEFLTYFQNEAQLEKSRLLSDRFSAERPKGSFSTLEIQRTEQGDSAMYLCASSLEQGHDGYTFGSGTRLTVV.

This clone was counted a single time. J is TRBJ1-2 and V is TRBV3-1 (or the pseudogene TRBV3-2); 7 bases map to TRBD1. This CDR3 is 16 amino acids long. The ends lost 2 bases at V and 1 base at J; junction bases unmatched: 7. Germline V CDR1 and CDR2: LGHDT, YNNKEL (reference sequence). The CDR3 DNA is TGTGCCAGCAGCCAACAATACAGGGGTCGTAACTATGGCTACACCTTC. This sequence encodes CASSQQYRGRNYGYTF.

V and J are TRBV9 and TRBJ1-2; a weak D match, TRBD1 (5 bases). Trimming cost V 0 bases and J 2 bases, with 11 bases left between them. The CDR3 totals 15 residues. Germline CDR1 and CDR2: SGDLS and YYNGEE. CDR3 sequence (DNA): TGTGCCAGCAGCGTAGGTAAGGGGAACAACTATGGCTACACCTTC. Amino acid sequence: CASSVGKGNNYGYTF. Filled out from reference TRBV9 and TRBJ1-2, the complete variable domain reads DSGVTQTPKHLITATGQRVTLRCSPRSGDLSVYWYQQSLDQGLQFLIQYYNGEERAKGNILERFSAQQFPDLHSELNLSSLELGDSALYFCASSVGKGNNYGYTFGSGTRLTVV.

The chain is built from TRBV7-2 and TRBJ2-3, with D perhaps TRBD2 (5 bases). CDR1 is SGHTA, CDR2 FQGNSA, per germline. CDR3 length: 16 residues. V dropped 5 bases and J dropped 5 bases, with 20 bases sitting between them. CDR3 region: CASSLRLAASGDTQYF. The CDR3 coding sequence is TGTGCCAGCAGCCTCCGGCTAGCTGCCAGCGGAGATACGCAGTATTTT.

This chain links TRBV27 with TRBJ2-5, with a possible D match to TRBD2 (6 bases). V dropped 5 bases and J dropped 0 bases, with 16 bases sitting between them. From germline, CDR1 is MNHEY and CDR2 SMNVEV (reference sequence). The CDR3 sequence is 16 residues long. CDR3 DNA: TGTGCCAGCAGTCCTAGGACTATCGAGTACCAAGAGACCCAGTACTTC. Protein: CASSPRTIEYQETQYF.

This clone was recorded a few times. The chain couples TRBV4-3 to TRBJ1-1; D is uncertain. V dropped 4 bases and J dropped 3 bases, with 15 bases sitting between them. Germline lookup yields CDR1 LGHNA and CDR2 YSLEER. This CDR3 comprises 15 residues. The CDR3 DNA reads TGCGCCAGCAGCCTCGAGCCTCGCGGGGACACTGAAGCTTTCTTT. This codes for CASSLEPRGDTEAFF.

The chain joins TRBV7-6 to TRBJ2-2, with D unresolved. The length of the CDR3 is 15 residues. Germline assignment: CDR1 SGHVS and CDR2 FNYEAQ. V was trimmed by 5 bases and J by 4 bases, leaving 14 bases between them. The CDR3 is CASSPSPLGTGELFF. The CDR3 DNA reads TGTGCCAGCAGCCCTAGTCCCCTTGGCACCGGGGAGCTGTTTTTT.

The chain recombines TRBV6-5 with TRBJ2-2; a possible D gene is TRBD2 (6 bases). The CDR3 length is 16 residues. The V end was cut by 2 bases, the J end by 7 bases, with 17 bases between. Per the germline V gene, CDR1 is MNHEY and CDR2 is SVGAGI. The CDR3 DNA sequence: TGTGCCAGCAGTTACGGAATGGGACTGGAAATCGGGGAGCTGTTTTTT. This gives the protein CASSYGMGLEIGELFF.

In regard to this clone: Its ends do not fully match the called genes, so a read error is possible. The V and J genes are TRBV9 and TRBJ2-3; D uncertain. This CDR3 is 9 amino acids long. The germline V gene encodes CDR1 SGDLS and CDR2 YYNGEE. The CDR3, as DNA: TGTGCCAGCAGCCCCCGTACGGATTTT. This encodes CASSPRTDF.

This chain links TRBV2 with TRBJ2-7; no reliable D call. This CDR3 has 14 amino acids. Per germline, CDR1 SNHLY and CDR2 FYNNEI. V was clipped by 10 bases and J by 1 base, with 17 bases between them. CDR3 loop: CATRIEPDSYEQYF. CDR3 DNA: TGTGCCACCAGAATAGAGCCCGATTCCTACGAGCAGTACTTC.

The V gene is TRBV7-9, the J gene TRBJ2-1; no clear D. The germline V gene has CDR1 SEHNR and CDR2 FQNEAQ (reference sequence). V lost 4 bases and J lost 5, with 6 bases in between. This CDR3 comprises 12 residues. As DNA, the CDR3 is TGTGCCAGCAGCTCAACAGACAATGAGCAGTTCTTC. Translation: CASSSTDNEQFF.

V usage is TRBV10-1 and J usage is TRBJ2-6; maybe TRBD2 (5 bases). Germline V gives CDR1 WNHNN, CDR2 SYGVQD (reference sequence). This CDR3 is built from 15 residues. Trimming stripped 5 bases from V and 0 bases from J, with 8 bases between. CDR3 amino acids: CASSPGVSGANVLTF. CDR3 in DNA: TGCGCCAGCAGTCCCGGGGTCTCTGGGGCCAACGTCCTGACTTTC.

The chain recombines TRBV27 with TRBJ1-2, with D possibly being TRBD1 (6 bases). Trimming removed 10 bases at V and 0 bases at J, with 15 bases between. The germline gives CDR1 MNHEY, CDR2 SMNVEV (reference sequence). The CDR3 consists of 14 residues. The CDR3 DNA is TGTGCCACCCTCGGAGGACAGACTAACTATGGCTACACCTTC. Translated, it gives CATLGGQTNYGYTF.

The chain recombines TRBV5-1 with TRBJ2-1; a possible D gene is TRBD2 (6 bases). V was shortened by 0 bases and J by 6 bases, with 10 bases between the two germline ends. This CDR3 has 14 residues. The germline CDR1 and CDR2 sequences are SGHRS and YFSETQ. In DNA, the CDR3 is TGCGCCAGCAGCTTGGGCAGCGGGCCCAATGAGCAGTTCTTC. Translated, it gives CASSLGSGPNEQFF.

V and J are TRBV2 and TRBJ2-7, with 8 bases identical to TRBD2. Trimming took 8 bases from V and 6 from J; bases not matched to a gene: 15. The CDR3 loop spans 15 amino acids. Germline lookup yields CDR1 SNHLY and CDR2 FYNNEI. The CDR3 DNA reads TGTGCCAGCTTCAGGGATAGCGGGAAATCGGCCGAGCAGTACTTC. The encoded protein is CASFRDSGKSAEQYF.

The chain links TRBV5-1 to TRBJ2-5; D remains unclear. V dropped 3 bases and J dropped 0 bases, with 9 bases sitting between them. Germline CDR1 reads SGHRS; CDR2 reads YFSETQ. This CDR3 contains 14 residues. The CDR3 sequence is CASSSQTYQETQYF. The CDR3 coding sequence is TGCGCCAGCAGCTCACAGACCTACCAAGAGACCCAGTACTTC. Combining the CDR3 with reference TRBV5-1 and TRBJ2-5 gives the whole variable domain KAGVTQTPRYLIKTRGQQVTLSCSPISGHRSVSWYQQTPGQGLQFLFEYFSETQRNKGNFPGRFSGRQFSNSRSEMNVSTLELGDSALYLCASSSQTYQETQYFGPGTRLLVL.

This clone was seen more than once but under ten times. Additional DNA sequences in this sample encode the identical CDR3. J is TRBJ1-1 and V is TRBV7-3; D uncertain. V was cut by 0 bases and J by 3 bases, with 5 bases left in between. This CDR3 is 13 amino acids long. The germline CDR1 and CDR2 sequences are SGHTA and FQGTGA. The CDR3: CASSLTSDTEAFF. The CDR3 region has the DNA TGTGCCAGCAGCTTAACTTCGGACACTGAAGCTTTCTTT.

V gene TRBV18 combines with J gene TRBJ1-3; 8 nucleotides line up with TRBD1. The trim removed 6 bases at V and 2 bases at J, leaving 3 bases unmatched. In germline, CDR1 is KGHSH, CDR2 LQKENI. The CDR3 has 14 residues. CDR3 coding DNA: TGTGCCAGCTCGCAGGGGGCGCCTGGAAACACCATATATTTT. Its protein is CASSQGAPGNTIYF.

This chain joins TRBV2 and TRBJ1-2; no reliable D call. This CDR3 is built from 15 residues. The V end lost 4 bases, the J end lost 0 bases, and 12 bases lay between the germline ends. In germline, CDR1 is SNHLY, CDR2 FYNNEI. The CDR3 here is CASSVVQRTNYGYTF. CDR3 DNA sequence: TGTGCCAGCAGTGTAGTTCAGAGGACTAACTATGGCTACACCTTC.

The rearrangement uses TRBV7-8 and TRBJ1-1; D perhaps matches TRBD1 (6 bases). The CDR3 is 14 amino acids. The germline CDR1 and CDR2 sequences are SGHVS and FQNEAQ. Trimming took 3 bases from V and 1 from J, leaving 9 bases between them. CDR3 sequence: CASSFGTPNTEAFF. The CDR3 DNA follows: TGTGCCAGCAGCTTCGGGACACCGAACACTGAAGCTTTCTTT.

CDR3 region: CASRPGSGYNSPLHF. CDR3 in DNA: TGTGCCAGCAGGCCCGGGTCGGGGTATAATTCACCCCTCCACTTT. This chain joins TRBV27 and TRBJ1-6; D is unclear. Trimming cost V 6 bases and J 4 bases, with 13 bases left between them. This CDR3 is built from 15 residues. The germline V gene has CDR1 MNHEY and CDR2 SMNVEV (reference sequence).

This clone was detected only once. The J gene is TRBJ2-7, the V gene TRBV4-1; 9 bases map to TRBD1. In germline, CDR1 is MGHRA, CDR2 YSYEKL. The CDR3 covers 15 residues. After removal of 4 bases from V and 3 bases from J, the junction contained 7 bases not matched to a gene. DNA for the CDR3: TGCGCCAGCAGCCTCCTGACAGGGGGGGACTACGAGCAGTACTTC. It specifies CASSLLTGGDYEQYF.

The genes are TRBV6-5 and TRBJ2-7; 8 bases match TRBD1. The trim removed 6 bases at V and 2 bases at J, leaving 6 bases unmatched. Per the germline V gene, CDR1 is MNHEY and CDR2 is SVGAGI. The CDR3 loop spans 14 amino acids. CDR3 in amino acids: CASSSNRGTYEQYF. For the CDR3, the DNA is TGTGCCAGCAGCAGCAACAGGGGGACCTACGAGCAGTACTTC.

The CDR3 spells CARSGISAHEQYF. CDR3 nucleotide sequence: TGTGCCAGATCAGGGATATCAGCCCACGAGCAGTACTTC. The chain is built from TRBV2 and TRBJ2-7; D is perhaps TRBD1 (5 bases). The CDR3 loop spans 13 amino acids. CDR1 is SNHLY, CDR2 FYNNEI, per germline. V lost 9 bases to trimming and J lost 5 bases, with 17 bases between them.

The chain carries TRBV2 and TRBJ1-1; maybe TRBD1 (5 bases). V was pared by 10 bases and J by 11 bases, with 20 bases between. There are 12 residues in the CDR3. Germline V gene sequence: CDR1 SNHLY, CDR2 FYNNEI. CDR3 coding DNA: TGTGCCACCACTCTTACACAGGAAGGGGCTTTCTTT. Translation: CATTLTQEGAFF.

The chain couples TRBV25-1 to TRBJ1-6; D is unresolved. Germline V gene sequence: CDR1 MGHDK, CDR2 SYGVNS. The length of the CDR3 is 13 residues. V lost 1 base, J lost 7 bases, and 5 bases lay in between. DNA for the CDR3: TGTGCCAGCAGTGAATTGGAGAATTCACCCCTCCACTTT. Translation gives CASSELENSPLHF.

CDR3 in amino acids: CASSLNGLGRGEQFF. The CDR3 DNA reads TGTGCCAGCAGCTTAAACGGGCTCGGGAGGGGTGAGCAGTTCTTC. This rearrangement joins TRBV7-3 to TRBJ2-1; 8 bases align to TRBD2. The germline V gene encodes CDR1 SGHTA and CDR2 FQGTGA. CDR3 length: 15 amino acids. Unmatched junction bases numbered 8, after V lost 1 base and J lost 9 bases.

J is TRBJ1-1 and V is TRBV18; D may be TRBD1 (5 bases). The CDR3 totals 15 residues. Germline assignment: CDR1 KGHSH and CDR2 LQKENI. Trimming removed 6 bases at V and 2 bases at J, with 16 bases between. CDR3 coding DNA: TGTGCCAGCTCGCGGACGGACACAACAAACACTGAAGCTTTCTTT. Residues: CASSRTDTTNTEAFF.

The CDR3 protein is CSVEDSRSGYTF. CDR3 sequence (DNA): TGCAGCGTTGAAGATAGCCGTTCGGGGTACACCTTC. The V gene is TRBV29-1, the J gene TRBJ1-2; D is unresolved. CDR3 length equals 12 residues. Germline values: CDR1 SQVTM, CDR2 ANQGSEA. Trimming left V 0 bases short and J 11 bases short, with 13 bases between.

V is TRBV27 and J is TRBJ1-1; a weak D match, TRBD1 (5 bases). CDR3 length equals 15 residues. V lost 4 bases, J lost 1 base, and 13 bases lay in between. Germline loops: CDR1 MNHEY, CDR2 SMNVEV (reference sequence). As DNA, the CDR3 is TGTGCCAGCAGTTCTCCCAATAGGGGGAACACTGAAGCTTTCTTT. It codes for CASSSPNRGNTEAFF.